This T cell receptor (beta chain) was identified in a study of long-term antiretroviral therapy in people with HIV. Study-level points and caveats: No data were available on ART adherence, viral resistance or therapy changes.

This clone was picked up a small number of times. Antigen specificity is unknown. Samples were assayed with immunoSEQ v3.0 at survey level. For each individual sample, sequencing targeted 40,000-50,000 T-cell genomes. Sequencing was performed with immunoSEQ multiplex PCR; in TCRdb, only in-frame clones are kept and a portion is missing. The repertoire holds 20,000 or so clones, roughly 80% seen once, with approximately 4.5% in the top ten. The source was unsorted PBMCs, collected roughly 5.9 years after starting antiretroviral therapy. The sequence came from a man in his thirties or forties with HIV.

For the CDR3, the DNA is TGTGCCAGTAGTGTCGGGACAGGATCCTACGAGCAGTACTTC. Its protein product is CASSVGTGSYEQYF. V is TRBV19 and J is TRBJ2-7; TRBD1 agrees at 8 bases. Germline assignment: CDR1 LNHDA and CDR2 SQIVND (reference sequence). The CDR3 sequence is 14 residues long. J gave up 1 base and V 5 bases, and 4 bases lay outside the gene matches.